This T cell receptor beta chain emerged from a study of cytomegalovirus exposure and HLA in healthy donors. Both 60 Vbeta primers and 13 Jbeta primers went into the PCR. Here immunoSEQ multiplex PCR was the method, and the copy in TCRdb shows in-frame clones only, minus some. The sample lists about 160,000 clones, around four fifths occurring once. Healthy bone marrow donors made up the cohort. Turning to this clone: Its specificity is unknown.

This CDR3 has 12 amino acids. The germline V gene encodes CDR1 MNHEY and CDR2 SVGAGI. Between the trimmed V and J ends, which lost 2 bases and 4 bases, there was a span of 5 bases. Study-wide points: Sequencing depth roughly uniform across donors was assumed in presence/absence analyses. CMV antigen specificity of a few CMV-associated chains was confirmed in vitro.

The clonotype was recovered from a boy younger than 10 in good health and CMV-seronegative. This rearrangement joins TRBV6-5 to TRBJ1-1, with unresolved D. The specimen was PBMCs. This CDR3 reads CASSYPITEAFF. The CDR3, as DNA: TGTGCCAGCAGTTACCCCATCACTGAAGCTTTCTTT.